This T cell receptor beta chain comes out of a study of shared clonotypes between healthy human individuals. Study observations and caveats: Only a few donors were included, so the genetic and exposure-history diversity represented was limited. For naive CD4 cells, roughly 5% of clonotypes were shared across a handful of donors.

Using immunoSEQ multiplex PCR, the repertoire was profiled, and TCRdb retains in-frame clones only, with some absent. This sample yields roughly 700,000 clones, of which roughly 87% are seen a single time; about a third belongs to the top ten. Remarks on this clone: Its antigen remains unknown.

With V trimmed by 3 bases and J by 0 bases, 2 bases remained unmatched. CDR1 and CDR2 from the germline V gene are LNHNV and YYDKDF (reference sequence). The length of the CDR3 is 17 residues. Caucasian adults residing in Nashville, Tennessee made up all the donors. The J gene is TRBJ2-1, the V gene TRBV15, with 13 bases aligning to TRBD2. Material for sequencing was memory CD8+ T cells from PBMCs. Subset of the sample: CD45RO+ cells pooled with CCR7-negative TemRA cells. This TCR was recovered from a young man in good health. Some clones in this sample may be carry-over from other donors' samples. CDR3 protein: CATSRGLAGSSYNEQFF. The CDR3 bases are TGTGCCACCAGCAGGGGACTAGCGGGGAGCTCCTACAATGAGCAGTTCTTC. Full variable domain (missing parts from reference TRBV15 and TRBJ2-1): DAMVIQNPRYQVTQFGKPVTLSCSQTLNHNVMYWYQQKSSQAPKLLFHYYDKDFNNEADTPDNFQSRRPNTSFCFLDIRSPGLGDTAMYLCATSRGLAGSSYNEQFFGPGTRLTVL.